The text below deals with one TCR beta chain. These data are taken from a study of T cells after somatic rescue of genetic block. The assay was immunoSEQ multiplex PCR, and TCRdb's table has in-frame clones only and misses some. The table has 110,000 or so clones, around 90% seen once; the top ten hold roughly 1.4%. CDR1 and CDR2 (germline): SGHDT, YYEEEE. V was clipped by 6 bases and J by 6 bases; unmatched bases: 4. The CDR3 loop spans 12 amino acids. This TCR was recovered from a woman younger than 35. This chain uses TRBV5-6 with TRBJ1-2, with 8 positions matching TRBD1. The material sequenced was peripheral blood mononuclear cells (PBMCs). The CDR3 region has the DNA TGTGCCAGCAAGGCAGGGGGCGATGGCTACACCTTC. Amino acids: CASKAGGDGYTF.